The following is a T cell receptor (beta chain) sequence with its context. Its antigen is unknown. The sample holds no much larger clone one base away, and base qualities are not on file. Looking up the germline V gene yields CDR1 MDHEN and CDR2 SYDVKM. Taken from cysteine to phenylalanine, the CDR3 has 15 residues. The CDR3 DNA has 45 bases and is translated from base 1. V loses 3 bases at its end and J loses 0 bases; junction bases beyond the gene matches: 5. The data originate from a study of response to subunit inactivated influenza vaccine listed by TCRdb under 2018. Regarding the study in general: Deep quantitative T cell receptor repertoire profiling was used in the study to track responses to a trivalent subunit inactivated influenza vaccine.

Library prep was done by RT-PCR. Instrument on record: Illumina HiSeq 2500. TCRdb reanalyzed the raw reads on its own, using fastp at Q25 for trimming and MiXCR for clone calling, and kept in-frame beta chains. One record per CDR3 amino acid sequence lists the most common genes and DNA. The sample profile shows 500,000 to 750,000 distinct CDR3 sequences; around 13% of them were found once. The ten largest clones represent approximately 10% of the sample. What the work shows at the level of the full study, not this receptor alone: It was suggested by the authors that each seasonal influenza vaccination may recruit only a limited number of new T cells.

The source was PBMCs from blood, collected roughly 12 days after vaccination. The chain is assembled from TRBV28 and TRBJ2-7; 7 central bases correspond to TRBD1. The receptor was derived from a man aged 50 to 59 who received an inactivated influenza vaccine. Donor details come from another sample of the same person, matched by shared clones. The CDR3 reads CASSFGQADSYEQYF. The DNA sequence is TGTGCCAGCAGTTTTGGACAGGCCGACTCCTACGAGCAGTACTTC.